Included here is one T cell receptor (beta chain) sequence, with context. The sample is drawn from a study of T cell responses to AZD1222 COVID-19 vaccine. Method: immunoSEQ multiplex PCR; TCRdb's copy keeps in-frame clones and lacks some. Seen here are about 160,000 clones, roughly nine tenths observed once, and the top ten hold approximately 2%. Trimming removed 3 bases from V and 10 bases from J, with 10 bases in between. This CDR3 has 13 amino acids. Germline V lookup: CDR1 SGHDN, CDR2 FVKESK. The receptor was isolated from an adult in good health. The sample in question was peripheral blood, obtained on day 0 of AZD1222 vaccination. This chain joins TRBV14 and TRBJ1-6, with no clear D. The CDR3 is CASSHTSGSPLHF. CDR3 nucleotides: TGTGCCAGCAGCCACACCTCGGGATCACCCCTCCACTTT. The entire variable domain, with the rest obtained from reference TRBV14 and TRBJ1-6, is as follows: EAGVTQFPSHSVIEKGQTVTLRCDPISGHDNLYWYRRVMGKEIKFLLHFVKESKQDESGMPNNRFLAERTGGTYSTLKVQPAELEDSGVYFCASSHTSGSPLHFGNGTRLTVT.